What follows are 3 T cell receptor beta chains derived from one specimen sequenced in a study of blood T cells in healthy people across ages. Then a second PCR, running roughly 7 to 11 cycles, was carried out with a sample-barcoded 5' primer and a J-beta primer mix. TCRdb recomputed calls from the 5' RACE reads with MiXCR, one row per CDR3 protein. The data show around 800,000 distinct CDR3 sequences, about 26% seen once. These records were also assigned to another study, of T cells of mothers and their children.

The source material was blood. These receptors were taken from a boy younger than 18 in good health.

The V and J genes are TRBV7-9 and TRBJ2-3, with 7 bases matching TRBD2. Germline lookup yields CDR1 SEHNR and CDR2 FQNEAQ (reference sequence). V shed 2 bases and J 1 base; nucleotides not matched to a gene: 3. The CDR3 runs 15 residues. CDR3 nucleotide sequence: TGTGCCAGCAGCTTAATGGCGGGGGGCACAGATACGCAGTATTTT. Amino acid sequence: CASSLMAGGTDTQYF.

V is TRBV7-9 and J is TRBJ2-3, with D unresolved. The germline V gene encodes CDR1 SEHNR and CDR2 FQNEAQ (reference sequence). The length of the CDR3 is 13 residues. The V end was cut by 8 bases, the J end by 1 base, with 10 bases between. The CDR3 DNA reads as TGTGCCAGCGAATTCGCGGGCACAGATACGCAGTATTTT. Translating gives CASEFAGTDTQYF.

This chain connects TRBV7-2 to TRBJ2-2; 11 bases fit TRBD2. V was pared by 0 bases and J by 3 bases, with 6 bases of the junction left unmatched. CDR1 and CDR2 (germline): SGHTA, FQGNSA. The CDR3 has 18 residues. In DNA, the CDR3 is TGTGCCAGCAGCTTAGCCCCGGGGACTAGCGGTTACACCGGGGAGCTGTTTTTT. Translated, it gives CASSLAPGTSGYTGELFF.